What follows is one T cell receptor (beta chain) and its context. The target antigen is unknown. Sample-barcoded 5' priming and a J-beta primer mix drove a second PCR of 7 to 11 cycles. The authors tagged each cDNA molecule using a template-switch adaptor with 12 random nucleotides. TCRdb re-analysed the 5' RACE reads in MiXCR, keeping a single row per CDR3 protein. The table includes around 500,000 distinct CDR3 sequences, less than 60% detected once. J was trimmed by 8 bases and V by 1 base; bases with no gene match: 11. The germline V gene has CDR1 SGHTA and CDR2 FQGNSA. The CDR3 loop spans 16 amino acids. The data stem from a study of blood T cells in healthy people across ages. Study observations and caveats: More naive CD4+ cells and higher diversity were found in long-lived than in aged donors.

The TCR was taken from a man at least 80 years old in good health. Sequenced input: blood. The V call is TRBV7-2, the J call TRBJ2-1; 7 bases map to TRBD2. As DNA, the CDR3 is TGTGCCAGCAGCTTAGTCGTCGGGAGGCCGAACCATGAGCAGTTCTTC. Its translation is CASSLVVGRPNHEQFF.